This TCR beta chain appears in the sequencing data of a study of CD8+ T cells in alopecia areata (dated by TCRdb to 2017 to 2018). Concerning the study at large: The treated patients, all with moderate-to-severe alopecia areata, were enrolled in an open-label pilot trial of oral tofacitinib given at 5 to 10 mg twice daily. Biopsies were taken from tofacitinib-treated patients at baseline and at 4 and 24 weeks of treatment, and a later scalp biopsy was taken in several of the tofacitinib-treated patients. Clonality in the scalp was compared among normal scalp (n=4), patchy alopecia areata scalp (n=8), and alopecia totalis/universalis scalp (n=8). TCRbeta CDR3 regions were amplified by immunoSEQ multiplex PCR using 35 Vbeta forward and 13 Jbeta reverse primers. In both human patients and the C3H/HeJ mouse model, the study applied high-throughput TCRbeta sequencing to look at T cell clonal expansion in alopecia areata. In treated patients, disease severity was measured using the SALT score, which gives the percentage of scalp surface area affected. Tofacitinib was administered for 6 to 18 months, and 6 months of follow-up off drug were then conducted to assess delayed response and recurrence. Human TCRbeta sequencing covered scalp tissue and sorted CD4+ and CD8+ peripheral blood T cells from patchy and totalis/universalis alopecia areata patients and healthy controls. The RNA source kit depended on sample type: the PAXgene miRNA kit for fixed scalp, the miRNeasy kit for PBMCs, and the RNeasy kit for mouse skin.

The full study reports these points: Because the treated cohort was small and had only one nonresponder, larger studies are needed to examine links between baseline CD8+ expansion and response. Unlike mouse skin, which is dominated by gammadelta T cells, normal human skin has resident alphabeta T cells that are also sequenced, and this complicates analysis of the scalp TCR repertoire. TCR sequences shared between patients were less clear than in mice, possibly partly because of HLA diversity in the patient population. Higher clonality and more expanded CD8+ clones were observed in lesional scalp than in normal scalp, particularly in alopecia totalis/universalis, a finding suggestive of antigenic drive. During tofacitinib treatment, many expanded lesional clones remained in scalp and blood, and this persistence may partly explain relapse after treatment is stopped. With tofacitinib, both scalp clonality and the number of expanded CD8+ clones among the top 100 scalp clones went down significantly.

The intended sense of this specimen's time point label: around 26 weeks on oral tofacitinib. This specimen's treatment or condition label, interpreted: oral pan-JAK inhibitor, 5-10 mg twice daily. From alopecia areata patients, peripheral blood was collected along with lesional scalp punch biopsies. PBMCs were separated by density centrifugation and stained for CD3, CD4 and CD8, after which CD4+ and CD8+ T cells were sorted on a FACSAria. CDR1 and CDR2 were assigned from the germline V gene (reference sequence) as MNHEY and SMNVEV. At the junction V is shortened by 7 bases and J by 5 bases; bases outside the gene matches: 10. Including cysteine and phenylalanine, the CDR3 has 15 amino acids. Solely the CDR3 DNA is kept, with 45 bases framed from the first base. About this clone: No cognate antigen has been identified for it. Base qualities are not at hand, and no much larger clone is one base apart.

Library preparation used the immunoSEQ multiplex PCR assay. RNA was extracted from all samples and reverse transcribed into cDNA as template for TCR sequencing. SuperScript III was used to make first-strand cDNA, primed with a 2:1 mix of oligo-dT and random hexamers. Amplification bias was assessed with a synthetic immune receptor repertoire, and residual bias was removed computationally. The authors processed their data as follows. Raw reads were preprocessed to remove errors, and CDR3 was defined according to IMGT conventions as the region from the conserved cysteine to phenylalanine. Clonality was calculated as 1 minus Shannon entropy normalized by log2 of the number of productive unique TCRs. CD4 or CD8 identity of scalp clones was inferred by cross-referencing scalp TCRbeta sequences with sorted blood CD4 and CD8 repertoires. TCRdb holds this immuneACCESS table with in-frame rearrangements only. Some clones are missing; in checked studies, unresolved V genes explain under half, and the rest has no known cause. V and J calls and clone size are given by that table; D and trimming were obtained from the DNA. The sample table holds 80,000 or so clones, of which roughly 66% were seen once. Around 24% of the sample rests with the top ten.

Rearrangement joined TRBV27 to TRBJ1-2, and TRBD1 matches 10 of the central bases. The sample in question was CD8+ T cells sorted from blood, obtained at week 24, from a patient treated with tofacitinib. This receptor was taken from a human donor with alopecia areata. The CDR3: CASTMTGGDYYGYTF. The DNA reads as follows: TGTGCCAGCACCATGACAGGGGGCGATTATTATGGCTACACCTTC.